Following are 12 T cell receptor beta chains from one sample sequenced in a study of cytomegalovirus exposure and HLA in healthy donors. The protocol was immunoSEQ multiplex PCR, while the TCRdb copy is restricted to in-frame clones and leaves out a portion. The repertoire holds approximately 70,000 clones, with around 95% as singletons. The sequenced sample was PBMCs. The origin of the receptors is a woman between 18 and 29 years old in good health and CMV-seronegative.

This chain uses TRBV5-1 with TRBJ1-4, with D unclear. Germline loops: CDR1 SGHRS, CDR2 YFSETQ. Trimming took 2 bases from V and 4 from J, leaving 6 bases between them. There are 13 residues in the CDR3. CDR3 loop: CASSFSRNEKLFF. DNA of the CDR3: TGCGCCAGCAGCTTCAGTCGTAATGAAAAACTGTTTTTT.

The table lists this clone with a count of one. The genes are TRBV7-2 and TRBJ1-2; D gene ambiguous. This CDR3 comprises 15 residues. Germline V lookup: CDR1 SGHTA, CDR2 FQGNSA. Trimming took 7 bases from V and 0 from J, leaving 15 bases between them. CDR3 sequence (DNA): TGTGCCAGCACCCTTAACCCGTCAGCTAACTATGGCTACACCTTC. Translation: CASTLNPSANYGYTF.

The chain links TRBV6-4 to TRBJ1-2; 7 nucleotides line up with TRBD1. V dropped 6 bases and J dropped 0; count of bases not matched to a gene: 7. From germline, CDR1 is MRHNA and CDR2 SNTAGT. The CDR3 has 15 amino acids. Here the CDR3 reads CASSTGEGANYGYTF. CDR3 DNA sequence: TGTGCCAGCAGCACAGGGGAAGGGGCTAACTATGGCTACACCTTC.

This chain uses TRBV28 with TRBJ1-2; D ambiguous. V was cut by 8 bases and J by 2 bases, with 9 bases left in between. Germline assignment: CDR1 MDHEN and CDR2 SYDVKM. This CDR3 spans 12 amino acids. The CDR3 DNA reads as TGTGCCAGCCAGACACTCAACTATGGCTACACCTTC. Its protein product is CASQTLNYGYTF.

This chain connects TRBV23-1 to TRBJ2-1, with 7 bases matching TRBD2. TRBV23-1 is an ORF for which the function is uncertain. This CDR3 has 10 residues. The ends lost 11 bases at V and 5 bases at J; junction bases unmatched: 0. CDR3 nucleotides: TGCGCCGGGGGGGACAATGAGCAGTTCTTC. Residues: CAGGDNEQFF.

This clone came up once. This chain connects TRBV14 to TRBJ2-4; perhaps TRBD1 as D (8 bases). Germline CDR1 reads SGHDN; CDR2 reads FVKESK. The CDR3 is 14 residues long. V lost 1 base, J lost 8 bases, and 12 bases lay in between. CDR3 sequence reads: CASSQGQGRDIQYF. CDR3 nucleotide sequence: TGTGCCAGCAGCCAAGGACAGGGGAGGGACATTCAGTACTTC. Full variable domain (remainder filled in from reference TRBV14 and TRBJ2-4): EAGVTQFPSHSVIEKGQTVTLRCDPISGHDNLYWYRRVMGKEIKFLLHFVKESKQDESGMPNNRFLAERTGGTYSTLKVQPAELEDSGVYFCASSQGQGRDIQYFGAGTRLSVL.

The genes are TRBV7-3 and TRBJ2-1; TRBD2 matches 7 bases. V lost 5 bases, J lost 4 bases, and 11 bases stayed unmatched. Germline V gives CDR1 SGHTA, CDR2 FQGTGA. The CDR3 consists of 16 residues. The CDR3, as DNA: TGTGCCAGCAGCCCGGCGGGCGGGGGAAAATACAATGAGCAGTTCTTC. It specifies CASSPAGGGKYNEQFF.

V is TRBV6-5 and J is TRBJ2-1; D is perhaps TRBD1 (5 bases). This CDR3 is built from 14 residues. Deletions cut 2 bases from V and 8 bases from J, with 13 bases between. Germline CDR1 is MNHEY and CDR2 is SVGAGI. The CDR3 spells CASSYARQGYEQFF. The CDR3 nucleotides are TGTGCCAGCAGTTACGCGAGGCAGGGCTATGAGCAGTTCTTC.

V is TRBV30 and J is TRBJ2-7; 10 bases fit TRBD1. Germline V gene sequence: CDR1 GTSNPN, CDR2 SVGIG (reference sequence). V was pared by 3 bases and J by 0 bases, with 11 bases of the junction left unmatched. The CDR3 contains 17 residues. The chain's CDR3 is CAWSLWGGQGSSYEQYF. CDR3 bases: TGTGCCTGGAGCCTATGGGGGGGACAGGGGAGCTCCTACGAGCAGTACTTC. The full variable domain, its missing parts supplied by reference TRBV30 and TRBJ2-7, is SQTIHQWPATLVQPVGSPLSLECTVEGTSNPNLYWYRQAAGRGLQLLFYSVGIGQISSEVPQNLSASRPQDRQFILSSKKLLLSDSGFYLCAWSLWGGQGSSYEQYFGPGTRLTVT.

V and J are TRBV28 and TRBJ1-6; D is perhaps TRBD1 (5 bases). V lost 3 bases and J lost 4, with 13 bases in between. Germline CDR1 is MDHEN and CDR2 is SYDVKM. The CDR3 sequence is 16 residues long. The CDR3 spells CASSFPSTEYNSPLHF. The DNA for the CDR3 is TGTGCCAGCAGTTTCCCTTCGACAGAATATAATTCACCCCTCCACTTT.

The chain has TRBV18 and TRBJ1-2; D remains ambiguous. Germline-derived CDR1 and CDR2 are KGHSH and LQKENI. This CDR3 comprises 13 residues. V was cut by 2 bases and J by 4 bases, with 8 bases left in between. The CDR3 loop is CASSPGQTYGYTF. CDR3 nucleotide sequence: TGTGCCAGCTCACCAGGGCAGACCTATGGCTACACCTTC. The entire variable domain, with the rest obtained from reference TRBV18 and TRBJ1-2, is as follows: NAGVMQNPRHLVRRRGQEARLRCSPMKGHSHVYWYRQLPEEGLKFMVYLQKENIIDESGMPKERFSAEFPKEGPSILRIQQVVRGDSAAYFCASSPGQTYGYTFGSGTRLTVV.

The chain joins TRBV9 to TRBJ2-3, with 8 bases fitting TRBD2. The CDR3 extends over 15 amino acids. J lost 5 bases, V lost 1 base, and 6 bases had no gene match. The germline CDR1 and CDR2 sequences are SGDLS and YYNGEE. The CDR3 coding sequence is TGTGCCAGCAGCGTAACGGGACTAGAGTTAGATACGCAGTATTTT. Its translation: CASSVTGLELDTQYF.